These 23 T cell receptor beta chains were sequenced from one sample in a study of neurological immune-mediated disorders. TCRdb recomputed calls from the 5' RACE reads with MiXCR, one row per CDR3 protein. The profile covers 100,000 or so distinct CDR3 sequences, with 3% to 4.5% appearing a single time and roughly 6% taken by the ten largest. The sample was PBMCs. All receptors derive from a woman between 18 and 30 years old with multiple sclerosis.

This clonotype was picked up many times. This chain uses TRBV9 with TRBJ2-2, with TRBD2 as a possible D gene (5 bases). Trimming took 4 bases from V and 6 from J, leaving 13 bases between them. The CDR3 consists of 14 residues. CDR1 and CDR2 (germline): SGDLS, YYNGEE. The DNA of the CDR3 is TGTGCCAGCAGCACGTCTAGCCTCGCCGGGGAGCTGTTTTTT. Protein sequence: CASSTSSLAGELFF.

In its sample, this clonotype was seen many times. CDR3 protein: CASRSRTSHSYEQYF. In DNA form, the CDR3 reads TGTGCCAGCAGGTCTCGGACGTCACACTCCTACGAGCAGTACTTC. The V call is TRBV28, the J call TRBJ2-7; no clear D. From germline, CDR1 is MDHEN and CDR2 SYDVKM. V dropped 6 bases and J dropped 0 bases, with 15 bases sitting between them. This CDR3 has 15 residues.

This clonotype was counted many times. CDR3 region: CSARPVTSGRDEQYF. CDR3 sequence (DNA): TGCAGTGCTCGACCGGTTACTAGCGGGAGGGACGAGCAGTACTTC. This chain connects TRBV20-1 to TRBJ2-7; TRBD2 matches at 13 bases. J gave up 5 bases and V 5 bases, and 9 bases lay outside the gene matches. Germline loops: CDR1 DFQATT, CDR2 SNEGSKA (reference sequence). The CDR3 length is 15 residues.

This clonotype was detected ten times or more. CDR3 residues: CASSVQGNLYEQYF. In DNA, the CDR3 is TGTGCCAGCAGCGTTCAGGGGAATCTATACGAGCAGTACTTC. This sequence joins TRBV11-2 and TRBJ2-7; TRBD1 is a possible D gene (6 bases). With 5 bases removed from V and 4 bases from J, the gap between germline ends came to 15 bases. This CDR3 is built from 14 residues. Germline V CDR1 and CDR2: SGHAT, FQNNGV.

This clonotype was counted many times. The rearrangement joins TRBV7-2 to TRBJ2-1, with D hard to call. Germline lookup yields CDR1 SGHTA and CDR2 FQGNSA. CDR3 length: 14 residues. Trimming cost V 0 bases and J 8 bases, with 11 bases left between them. The CDR3 nucleotides read TGTGCCAGCAGCTTAGCGTTTCAAGGATATGAGCAGTTCTTC. This encodes CASSLAFQGYEQFF.

This clonotype has ten or more counts. The gene calls are TRBV14 and TRBJ1-3; D ambiguous. CDR1 SGHDN and CDR2 FVKESK come from the germline V gene. The CDR3 extends over 14 amino acids. V lost 0 bases and J lost 4, with 7 bases in between. In DNA, the CDR3 is TGTGCCAGCAGCCAAGATTCGTGGGGAAACACCATATATTTT. Translating gives CASSQDSWGNTIYF.

This clonotype was found many times. The chain has TRBV7-8 and TRBJ2-1; TRBD2 matches at 13 bases. The J segment lost 10 bases and the V segment lost 6 bases, leaving 15 bases of the junction unmatched. The length of the CDR3 is 17 residues. CDR1 and CDR2 (germline): SGHVS, FQNEAQ. CDR3 in DNA: TGTGCCAGCAGACAAGGACTAGCGGGAGAGGGGCTTAAGGAGCAGTTCTTC. It encodes CASRQGLAGEGLKEQFF. Full variable domain (outside the CDR3, taken from reference TRBV7-8 and TRBJ2-1): GAGVSQSPRYKVAKRGQDVALRCDPISGHVSLFWYQQALGQGPEFLTYFQNEAQLDKSGLPSDRFFAERPEGSVSTLKIQRTQQEDSAVYLCASRQGLAGEGLKEQFFGPGTRLTVL.

This clonotype came up many times. V is TRBV5-1 and J is TRBJ2-1; 8 bases fit TRBD1. Unmatched junction bases numbered 6, after V lost 4 bases and J lost 0 bases. The CDR3 spans 16 residues. Per the germline V gene, CDR1 is SGHRS and CDR2 is YFSETQ. The CDR3 reads CASSPGQGHSYNEQFF. CDR3 bases: TGCGCCAGCAGCCCCGGACAGGGACACTCCTACAATGAGCAGTTCTTC.

This clonotype has ten or more counts. The V call is TRBV4-1, the J call TRBJ2-2, with D hard to call. V lost 0 bases to trimming and J lost 7 bases, with 9 bases between them. CDR3 length: 14 residues. The germline V gene encodes CDR1 MGHRA and CDR2 YSYEKL. CDR3 nucleotides: TGCGCCAGCAGCCAAGATTCGATGGTCGGGGAGCTGTTTTTT. This codes for CASSQDSMVGELFF.

This clonotype came up many times. The chain uses TRBV4-2 and TRBJ2-5; D possibly corresponds to TRBD1 (5 bases). The germline gives CDR1 LGHNA, CDR2 YNFKEQ. This CDR3 has 13 amino acids. V gave up 1 base and J gave up 5 bases, with 8 bases separating them. The CDR3 nucleotides read TGTGCCAGCAGCCAAGTCAGGGCCGAGACCCAGTACTTC. Encoded protein: CASSQVRAETQYF.

The chain uses TRBV5-1 and TRBJ2-7; D remains unclear. CDR3 length: 13 residues. V lost 6 bases and J lost 2, with 12 bases in between. Germline CDR1 is SGHRS and CDR2 is YFSETQ. CDR3 sequence (DNA): TGCGCCAGCAATAACGACTTCACCTACGAGCAGTACTTC. Its protein product is CASNNDFTYEQYF.

This clonotype was seen repeatedly, ten times or more. The chain carries TRBV18 and TRBJ2-7; 7 nucleotides agree with TRBD1. The CDR3 sequence is 13 residues long. Germline V gene data show CDR1 as KGHSH and CDR2 as LQKENI. The V segment lost 6 bases and the J segment 7 bases; nucleotides outside the gene matches: 9. In nucleotides, the CDR3 is TGTGCCAGCTCCCCCGACAGGGTTGCTGAGCAGTACTTC. As protein: CASSPDRVAEQYF. The full variable domain, its missing parts supplied by reference TRBV18 and TRBJ2-7, is NAGVMQNPRHLVRRRGQEARLRCSPMKGHSHVYWYRQLPEEGLKFMVYLQKENIIDESGMPKERFSAEFPKEGPSILRIQQVVRGDSAAYFCASSPDRVAEQYFGPGTRLTVT.

This clonotype was found many times. The rearrangement links TRBV6-5 to TRBJ1-2; 11 bases are shared with TRBD1. This CDR3 comprises 15 residues. Germline trimming cut 2 bases from V and 6 bases from J; bases unmatched to any gene: 5. Germline V CDR1 and CDR2: MNHEY, SVGAGI. DNA for the CDR3: TGTGCCAGCAGTTACGGACAGGGGGCATACGATGGCTACACCTTC. Its translation is CASSYGQGAYDGYTF.

This clonotype has ten or more counts. The chain recombines TRBV27 with TRBJ1-3, with unresolved D. The CDR3 consists of 14 residues. Germline V gene data show CDR1 as MNHEY and CDR2 as SMNVEV (reference sequence). Trimming shortened V by 5 bases and J by 0 bases, and 8 bases separated the two germline ends. This chain's CDR3 is CASSPSVSGNTIYF. For the CDR3, the DNA is TGTGCCAGCAGTCCCAGCGTCTCTGGAAACACCATATATTTT.

This clonotype was counted ten times or more. The V gene is TRBV4-1, the J gene TRBJ1-2; 10 nucleotides line up with TRBD1. The CDR3 loop spans 17 amino acids. After removal of 5 bases from V and 0 bases from J, the junction contained 9 bases not matched to a gene. CDR1 is MGHRA, CDR2 YSYEKL, per germline. In DNA, the CDR3 is TGCGCCAGCAGCTCCCCGGGACAGGGGTTAGCTAACTATGGCTACACCTTC. Translating gives CASSSPGQGLANYGYTF.

In its sample, this clonotype was seen many times. This chain uses TRBV5-6 with TRBJ2-1, with D maybe TRBD2 (6 bases). The germline CDR1 and CDR2 sequences are SGHDT and YYEEEE. V was trimmed by 1 base and J by 4 bases, leaving 15 bases between them. This CDR3 contains 16 residues. CDR3 nucleotides: TGTGCCAGCAGCTTGTCCCCTAGCGAATATTACAATGAGCAGTTCTTC. Its protein is CASSLSPSEYYNEQFF.

This clonotype was picked up many times. The chain has TRBV3-1 and TRBJ2-1; no reliable D call. The CDR3 totals 16 residues. Germline CDR1 LGHDT, CDR2 YNNKEL (reference sequence). Between the trimmed V and J ends, which lost 0 bases and 0 bases, there was a span of 9 bases. The CDR3 coding sequence is TGTGCCAGCAGCCAAGATGCGAGAAGCTCCTACAATGAGCAGTTCTTC. It codes for CASSQDARSSYNEQFF.

This clonotype was recorded many times. The rearrangement links TRBV20-1 to TRBJ2-7; no clear D gene. V was pared by 0 bases and J by 3 bases, with 15 bases between. The CDR3 consists of 15 residues. Per the germline V gene, CDR1 is DFQATT and CDR2 is SNEGSKA (reference sequence). For the CDR3, the DNA is TGCAGTGCTAGAGATCGAGACCGCCTAGTCTACGAGCAGTACTTC. Residues: CSARDRDRLVYEQYF.

This clonotype occurred many times. V is TRBV5-1 and J is TRBJ1-1; 8 positions match TRBD1. The CDR3 runs 17 residues. Trimming removed 0 bases from V and 0 bases from J; junction bases left unmatched: 7. CDR1 is SGHRS and CDR2 is YFSETQ in the germline V gene. CDR3 in amino acids: CASSLGPRGRMNTEAFF. Here the CDR3 DNA reads TGCGCCAGCAGCTTGGGGCCCAGGGGGCGAATGAACACTGAAGCTTTCTTT.

This sequence joins TRBV7-2 and TRBJ2-2; D possibly corresponds to TRBD1 (6 bases). V lost 6 bases, J lost 3 bases, and 11 bases lay in between. The CDR3 length is 14 residues. The germline V gene encodes CDR1 SGHTA and CDR2 FQGNSA. This CDR3 is CASRQQGYTGELFF. CDR3 coding DNA: TGTGCCAGCAGACAACAGGGTTACACCGGGGAGCTGTTTTTT.

This clonotype has at least ten counts. The CDR3 sequence is CASSSQGLNTEAFF. The CDR3 DNA follows: TGCGCCAGCAGCTCCCAGGGACTAAACACTGAAGCTTTCTTT. The chain combines TRBV5-1 with TRBJ1-1; D may be TRBD1 (5 bases). Germline-derived CDR1 and CDR2 are SGHRS and YFSETQ. The V gene lost 3 bases and the J gene lost 2 bases, with 11 bases spanning the gap. The CDR3 length is 14 residues.

The J gene is TRBJ2-2, the V gene TRBV4-2; D is perhaps TRBD2 (6 bases). Germline-derived CDR1 and CDR2 are LGHNA and YNFKEQ. V was cut by 4 bases and J by 3 bases, with 15 bases left in between. The CDR3 spans 16 residues. This CDR3 reads CASSPEHGSDTGELFF. In nucleotides, the CDR3 is TGTGCCAGCAGCCCAGAACACGGGAGTGACACCGGGGAGCTGTTTTTT.

The table lists this clonotype with many counts. V usage is TRBV18 and J usage is TRBJ1-2, with no clear D. Trimming left V 3 bases short and J 2 bases short, with 10 bases between. The CDR3 length is 14 residues. CDR1 KGHSH and CDR2 LQKENI come from the germline V gene. The DNA of the CDR3 is TGTGCCAGCTCACCCTTGGCAGACAACTATGGCTACACCTTC. This sequence encodes CASSPLADNYGYTF.